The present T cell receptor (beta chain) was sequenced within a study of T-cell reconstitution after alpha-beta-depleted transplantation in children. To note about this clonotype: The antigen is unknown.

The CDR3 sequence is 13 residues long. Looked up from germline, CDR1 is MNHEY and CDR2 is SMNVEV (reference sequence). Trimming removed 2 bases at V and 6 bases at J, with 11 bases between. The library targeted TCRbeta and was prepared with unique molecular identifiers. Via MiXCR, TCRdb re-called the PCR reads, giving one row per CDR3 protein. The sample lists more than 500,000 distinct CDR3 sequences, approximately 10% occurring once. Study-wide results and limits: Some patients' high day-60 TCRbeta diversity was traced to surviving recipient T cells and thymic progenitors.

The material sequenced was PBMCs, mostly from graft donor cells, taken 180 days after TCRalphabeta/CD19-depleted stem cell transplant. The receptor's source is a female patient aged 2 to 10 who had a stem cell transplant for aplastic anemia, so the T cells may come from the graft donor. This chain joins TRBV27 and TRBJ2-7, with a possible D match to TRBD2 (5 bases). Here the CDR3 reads CASSLTRTGEQYV. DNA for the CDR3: TGTGCCAGCAGTTTAACTAGGACGGGCGAGCAGTACGTC.